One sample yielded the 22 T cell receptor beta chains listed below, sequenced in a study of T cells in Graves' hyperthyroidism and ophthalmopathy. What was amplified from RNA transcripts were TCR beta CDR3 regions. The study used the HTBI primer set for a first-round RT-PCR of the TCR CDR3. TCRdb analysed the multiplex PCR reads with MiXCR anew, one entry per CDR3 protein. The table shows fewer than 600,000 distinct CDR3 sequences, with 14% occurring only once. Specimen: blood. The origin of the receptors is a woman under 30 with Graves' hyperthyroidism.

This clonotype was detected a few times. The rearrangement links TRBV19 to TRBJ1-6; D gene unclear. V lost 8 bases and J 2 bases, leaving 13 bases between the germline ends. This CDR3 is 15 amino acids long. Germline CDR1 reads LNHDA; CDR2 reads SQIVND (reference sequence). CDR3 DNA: TGTGCCAGTCCCCGAGGCGGTACCTATAATTCACCCCTCCACTTT. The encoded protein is CASPRGGTYNSPLHF.

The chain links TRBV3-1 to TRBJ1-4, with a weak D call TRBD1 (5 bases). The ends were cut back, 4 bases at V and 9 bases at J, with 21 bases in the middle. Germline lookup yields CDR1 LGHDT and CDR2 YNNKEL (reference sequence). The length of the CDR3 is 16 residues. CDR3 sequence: CASSLRSGGYDKKLFF. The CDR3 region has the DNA TGTGCCAGCAGCCTAAGAAGCGGGGGTTACGATAAAAAACTGTTTTTT. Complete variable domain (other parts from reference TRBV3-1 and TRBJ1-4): DTAVSQTPKYLVTQMGNDKSIKCEQNLGHDTMYWYKQDSKKFLKIMFSYNNKELIINETVPNRFSPKSPDKAHLNLHINSLELGDSAVYFCASSLRSGGYDKKLFFGSGTQLSVL.

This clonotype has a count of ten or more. The CDR3 region is CAIRTSGSTPGTGELFF. In DNA, the CDR3 is TGTGCCATCAGGACTAGCGGGAGTACACCGGGCACCGGGGAGCTGTTTTTT. The chain employs TRBV10-3 and TRBJ2-2; 12 bases are shared with TRBD2. The CDR3 is 17 amino acids. Germline CDR1 reads ENHRY; CDR2 reads SYGVKD. The V segment lost 6 bases and the J segment 4 bases; nucleotides outside the gene matches: 9.

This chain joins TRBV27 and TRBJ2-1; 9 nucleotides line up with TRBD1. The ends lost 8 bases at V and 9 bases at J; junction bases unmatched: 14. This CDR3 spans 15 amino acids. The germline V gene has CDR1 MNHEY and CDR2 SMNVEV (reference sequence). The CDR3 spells CASHKGQGIGSEQFF. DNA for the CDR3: TGTGCCAGCCATAAGGGACAGGGAATTGGGAGTGAGCAGTTCTTC.

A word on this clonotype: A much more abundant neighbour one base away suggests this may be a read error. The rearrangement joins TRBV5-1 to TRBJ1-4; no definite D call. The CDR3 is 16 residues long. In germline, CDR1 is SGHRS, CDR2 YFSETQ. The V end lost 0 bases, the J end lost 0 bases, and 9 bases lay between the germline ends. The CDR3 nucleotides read TGCGCCAGCAGCTTGGTCTCACCTACAACTAATGAAAAACTGTTTTTT. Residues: CASSLVSPTTNEKLFF.

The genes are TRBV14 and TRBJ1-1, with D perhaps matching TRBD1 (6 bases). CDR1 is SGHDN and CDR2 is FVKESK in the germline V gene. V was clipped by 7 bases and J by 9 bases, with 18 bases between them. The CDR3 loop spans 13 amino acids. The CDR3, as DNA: TGTGCCAGCACCCAGGTGGCCACAGGGAAAGCTTTCTTT. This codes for CASTQVATGKAFF.

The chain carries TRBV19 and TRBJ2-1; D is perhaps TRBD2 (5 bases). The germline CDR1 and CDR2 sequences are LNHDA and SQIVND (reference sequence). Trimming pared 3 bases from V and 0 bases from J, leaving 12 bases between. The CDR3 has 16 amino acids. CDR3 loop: CASSISLGSSYNEQFF. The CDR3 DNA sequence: TGTGCCAGTAGTATTAGTTTGGGGAGCTCCTACAATGAGCAGTTCTTC.

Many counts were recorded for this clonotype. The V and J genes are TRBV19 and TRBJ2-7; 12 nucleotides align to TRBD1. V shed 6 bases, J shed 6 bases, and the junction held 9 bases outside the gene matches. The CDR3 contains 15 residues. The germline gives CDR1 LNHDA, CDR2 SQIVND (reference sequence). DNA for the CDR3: TGTGCCAGTAGCACTAACCGGGACAGGGGGCGCGAGCAGTACTTC. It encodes CASSTNRDRGREQYF.

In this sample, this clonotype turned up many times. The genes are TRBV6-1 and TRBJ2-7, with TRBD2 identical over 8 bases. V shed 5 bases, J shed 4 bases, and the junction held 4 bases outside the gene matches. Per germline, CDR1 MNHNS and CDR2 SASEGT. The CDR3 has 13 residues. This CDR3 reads CASSPRGAYEQYV. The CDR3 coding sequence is TGTGCCAGCAGTCCGCGGGGGGCATACGAGCAGTACGTC.

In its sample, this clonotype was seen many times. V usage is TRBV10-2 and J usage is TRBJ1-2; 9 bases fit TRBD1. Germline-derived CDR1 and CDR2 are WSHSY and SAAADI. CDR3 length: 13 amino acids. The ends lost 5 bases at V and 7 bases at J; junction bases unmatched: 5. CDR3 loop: CASSTGTGPGYTF. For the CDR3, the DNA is TGCGCCAGCAGTACCGGGACAGGGCCTGGCTACACCTTC.

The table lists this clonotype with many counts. The CDR3 here is CASTPDGNTEAFF. The CDR3 nucleotides read TGTGCCAGCACCCCGGACGGGAACACTGAAGCTTTCTTT. The chain employs TRBV12-3 or TRBV12-4 and TRBJ1-1; D unclear. This CDR3 comprises 13 residues. V dropped 7 bases and J dropped 1 base, with 10 bases sitting between them.

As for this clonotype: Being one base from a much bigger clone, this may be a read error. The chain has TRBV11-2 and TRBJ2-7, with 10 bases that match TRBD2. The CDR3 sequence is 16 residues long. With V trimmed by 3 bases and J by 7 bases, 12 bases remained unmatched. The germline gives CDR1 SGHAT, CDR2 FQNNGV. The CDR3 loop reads CASSFGLAAVGGEQYV. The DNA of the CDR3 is TGTGCCAGCAGCTTTGGACTAGCGGCAGTGGGTGGGGAGCAGTACGTC.

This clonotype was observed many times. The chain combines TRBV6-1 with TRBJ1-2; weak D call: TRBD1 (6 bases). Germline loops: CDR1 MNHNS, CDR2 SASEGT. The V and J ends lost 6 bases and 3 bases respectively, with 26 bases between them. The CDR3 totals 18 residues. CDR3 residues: CASSPGRTQGGHYYGYTF. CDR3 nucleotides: TGTGCCAGCAGCCCGGGACGGACGCAAGGGGGGCATTACTATGGCTACACCTTC.

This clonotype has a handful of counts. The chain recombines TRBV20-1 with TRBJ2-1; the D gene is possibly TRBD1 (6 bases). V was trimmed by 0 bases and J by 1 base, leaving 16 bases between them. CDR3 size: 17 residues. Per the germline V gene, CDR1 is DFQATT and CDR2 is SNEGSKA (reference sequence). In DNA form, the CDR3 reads TGCAGTGCTAGAGATTTCGAGGGGGTAAGATCCTACAATGAGCAGTTCTTC. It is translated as CSARDFEGVRSYNEQFF.

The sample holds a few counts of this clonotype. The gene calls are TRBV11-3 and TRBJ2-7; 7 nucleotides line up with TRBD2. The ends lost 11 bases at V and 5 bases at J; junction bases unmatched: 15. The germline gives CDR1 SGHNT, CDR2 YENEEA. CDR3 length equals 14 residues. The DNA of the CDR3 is TGTGCCTGCTCCCCCCCAAGGACTAGGGACGAGCAGTACTTC. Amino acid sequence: CACSPPRTRDEQYF.

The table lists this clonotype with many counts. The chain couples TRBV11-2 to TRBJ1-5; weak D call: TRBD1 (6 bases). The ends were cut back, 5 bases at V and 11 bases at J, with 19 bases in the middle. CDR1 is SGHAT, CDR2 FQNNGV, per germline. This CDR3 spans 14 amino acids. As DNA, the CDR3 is TGTGCCAGCAGCCCATCAGGGGCGAAGGGGTCCCAGCATTTT. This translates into CASSPSGAKGSQHF.

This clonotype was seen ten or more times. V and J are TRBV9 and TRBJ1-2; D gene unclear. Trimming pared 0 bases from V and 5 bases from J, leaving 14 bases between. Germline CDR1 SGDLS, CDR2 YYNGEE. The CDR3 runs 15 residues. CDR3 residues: CASSVGSDTHYGYTF. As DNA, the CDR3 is TGTGCCAGCAGCGTAGGGTCTGACACTCATTATGGCTACACCTTC.

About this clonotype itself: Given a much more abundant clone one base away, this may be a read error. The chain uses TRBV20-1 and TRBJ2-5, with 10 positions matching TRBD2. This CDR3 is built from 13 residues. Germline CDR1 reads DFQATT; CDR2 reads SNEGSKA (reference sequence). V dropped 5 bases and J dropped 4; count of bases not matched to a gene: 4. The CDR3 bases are TGCAGTGCTGTAGCGGGAGGATTAGAGACCCAGTACTTC. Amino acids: CSAVAGGLETQYF.

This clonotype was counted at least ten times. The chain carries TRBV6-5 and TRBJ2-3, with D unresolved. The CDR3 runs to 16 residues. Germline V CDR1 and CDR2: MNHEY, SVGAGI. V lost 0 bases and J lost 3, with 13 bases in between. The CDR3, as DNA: TGTGCCAGCAGTTACTCAACCCTGGGGTCTACAGATACGCAGTATTTT. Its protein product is CASSYSTLGSTDTQYF.

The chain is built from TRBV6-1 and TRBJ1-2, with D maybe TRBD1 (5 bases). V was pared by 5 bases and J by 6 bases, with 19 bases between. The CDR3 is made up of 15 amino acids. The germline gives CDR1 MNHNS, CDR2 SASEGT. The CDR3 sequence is CASSPTVDSIDGYTF. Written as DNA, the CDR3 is TGTGCCAGCAGTCCCACCGTTGACAGCATCGATGGCTACACCTTC.

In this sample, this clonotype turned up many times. CDR3 nucleotide sequence: TGTGCCAGCAGCTTTGATCGACAGGGGGCAGATACGCAGTATTTT. Protein: CASSFDRQGADTQYF. This chain links TRBV13 with TRBJ2-3, with 9 bases fitting TRBD1. Trimming at V came to 3 bases and at J to 4 bases, leaving 5 bases not matched to a gene. The CDR3 is 15 amino acids. CDR1 and CDR2 (germline): PRHDT, FYEKMQ (reference sequence).

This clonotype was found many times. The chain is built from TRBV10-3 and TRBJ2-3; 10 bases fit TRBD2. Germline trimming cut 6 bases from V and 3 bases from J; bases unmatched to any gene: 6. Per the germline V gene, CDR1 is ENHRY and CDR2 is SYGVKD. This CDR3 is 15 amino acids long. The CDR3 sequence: CAIREAGGVTDTQYF. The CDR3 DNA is TGTGCCATCAGAGAAGCGGGAGGGGTGACAGATACGCAGTATTTT.